This record concerns one TCR beta chain sequence. What it binds is unknown. Isolation of naive CD8 T cells was achieved by sorting on a CD8+CD4-CCR7+CD45RA+ phenotype. Using its own MiXCR run on the PCR reads, TCRdb lists one record per CDR3 protein. Here the sample spans 460,000 or so distinct CDR3 sequences, about 21% being singletons. This CDR3 region has 13 residues. Trimming left V 5 bases short and J 4 bases short, with 10 bases between. CDR1 SGHTA and CDR2 FQGNSA come from the germline V gene. These data belong to a study of molecular identifiers for immune sequencing clone quantification. General study results and limits: Clones that had above 20 RNA copies took up over 97% of effector molecules but under 1% in naive cells.

The sequence came from a human donor in good health. Some libraries in this study had Jurkat cell RNA spiked in. Input material: naive CD8+ T cells from blood, with Jurkat cell RNA spiked in. Specified subset: FACS-sorted CD8+CD4-CCR7+CD45RA+ naive T cells. The chain joins TRBV7-2 to TRBJ2-3; no firm D call. CDR3 in amino acids: CASSLIPSDTQYF. The DNA for the CDR3 is TGTGCCAGCAGCCTGATCCCCTCAGATACGCAGTATTTT.